One and the same sample provided the 21 T cell receptor beta chains below, sequenced in a study of vaccination and CD4 T cells after COVID-19. The study sequenced cultured CD4+ T cell DNA using the Oncomine TCR Beta short-read assay. TCRdb ran MiXCR on the PCR reads and lists one entry per CDR3 protein. The table lists around 15,000 distinct CDR3 sequences, approximately 47% of them singletons. Stated treatment: roughly 10-day PBMC culture with coronavirus spike peptide pools or control peptides (ViraFEST assay). These receptors have no known antigen. The sample was CD4+ T cells from blood, cultured in vitro, taken before SARS-CoV-2 vaccination. These receptors originate from a human donor who received a COVID-19 vaccine.

The CDR3 DNA follows: TGCGCCAGCAGCCACCACGGACTACCGCAAGAGACCCAGTACTTC. Translated: CASSHHGLPQETQYF. The chain combines TRBV4-1 with TRBJ2-5; possibly TRBD2 for D (6 bases). The germline V gene encodes CDR1 MGHRA and CDR2 YSYEKL. CDR3 length: 15 residues. V lost 3 bases, J lost 2 bases, and 13 bases lay in between.

CDR3 sequence reads: CASVRGTSGDNEQFF. DNA for the CDR3: TGTGCCAGCGTGAGGGGAACTAGCGGGGATAATGAGCAGTTCTTC. The chain is built from TRBV6-1 and TRBJ2-1; 10 bases fit TRBD2. V was pared by 8 bases and J by 7 bases, with 11 bases of the junction left unmatched. The V gene's germline CDR1 is MNHNS and CDR2 SASEGT. The CDR3 is 15 residues long.

The chain joins TRBV6-2 or TRBV6-3 to TRBJ1-2; D is unresolved. V lost 6 bases to trimming and J lost 2 bases, with 19 bases between them. CDR1 MNHEY and CDR2 SVGEGT come from the germline V gene. The CDR3 is 16 amino acids. CDR3 nucleotide sequence: TGTGCCAGCAGCCCTGAATACGGACGTGGCAACTATGGCTACACCTTC. Protein product: CASSPEYGRGNYGYTF.

The gene calls are TRBV30 and TRBJ1-1, with unresolved D. Trimming left V 0 bases short and J 1 base short, with 6 bases between. This CDR3 is 13 amino acids long. Germline loops: CDR1 GTSNPN, CDR2 SVGIG (reference sequence). CDR3 loop: CAWSVRGNTEAFF. CDR3 nucleotide sequence: TGTGCCTGGAGTGTACGGGGGAACACTGAAGCTTTCTTT.

This clonotype has just a few counts. The chain recombines TRBV20-1 with TRBJ1-6; 11 nucleotides agree with TRBD1. CDR1 is DFQATT, CDR2 SNEGSKA, per germline (reference sequence). V shed 4 bases and J 10 bases; nucleotides not matched to a gene: 3. There are 13 residues in the CDR3. CDR3 protein: CSAMGQGDSPLHF. CDR3 sequence (DNA): TGCAGTGCTATGGGACAGGGGGACTCACCCCTCCACTTT.

The chain recombines TRBV6-1 with TRBJ2-7, with TRBD1 as a possible D gene (10 bases). The V gene lost 6 bases and the J gene lost 7 bases, with 34 bases spanning the gap. CDR3 length: 19 amino acids. CDR1 MNHNS and CDR2 SASEGT come from the germline V gene. Written as DNA, the CDR3 is TGTGCCAGCAGCTCAGGGACAGGGGCCCGGGCGGGGGGGCCTCGGGAGCAGTACTTC. Protein product: CASSSGTGARAGGPREQYF.

V and J are TRBV10-3 and TRBJ1-1; TRBD1 aligns across 7 bases. Germline values: CDR1 ENHRY, CDR2 SYGVKD. The CDR3 is made up of 15 amino acids. Unmatched junction bases numbered 6, after V lost 4 bases and J lost 1 base. This CDR3 reads CAISAQQGWNTEAFF. CDR3 coding DNA: TGTGCCATCAGTGCCCAACAGGGGTGGAACACTGAAGCTTTCTTT.

This chain joins TRBV20-1 and TRBJ2-7; D might be TRBD2 (6 bases). Trimming shortened V by 0 bases and J by 0 bases, and 9 bases separated the two germline ends. Germline V gene data show CDR1 as DFQATT and CDR2 as SNEGSKA (reference sequence). The CDR3 sequence is 14 residues long. In DNA, the CDR3 is TGCAGTGCTAGAGATCCACTAGCCTCCTACGAGCAGTACTTC. It specifies CSARDPLASYEQYF.

This CDR3 is CASSIGAGTDSNQPQHF. The CDR3, as DNA: TGTGCCAGCAGTATCGGGGCCGGGACAGATAGCAATCAGCCCCAGCATTTT. This chain links TRBV12-3 or TRBV12-4 with TRBJ1-5, with 7 bases that match TRBD1. This CDR3 spans 17 amino acids. V trimming: 5 bases; J trimming: 0 bases; junction bases outside the gene matches: 10.

V gene TRBV20-1 combines with J gene TRBJ1-2, with 12 positions matching TRBD1. J lost 6 bases, V lost 3 bases, and 5 bases had no gene match. CDR3 length equals 14 residues. CDR1 and CDR2 (germline): DFQATT, SNEGSKA (reference sequence). The CDR3 sequence is CSASRGQGADGYTF. CDR3 DNA sequence: TGCAGTGCTAGCCGGGGACAGGGGGCAGATGGCTACACCTTC.

V usage is TRBV19 and J usage is TRBJ1-1; D unclear. Germline-derived CDR1 and CDR2 are LNHDA and SQIVND (reference sequence). V gave up 1 base and J gave up 4 bases, with 7 bases separating them. The CDR3 has 13 amino acids. The CDR3 region is CASSIGPRTEAFF. The CDR3 DNA is TGTGCCAGTAGTATAGGCCCCCGCACTGAAGCTTTCTTT.

V is TRBV27 and J is TRBJ1-6; 9 nucleotides agree with TRBD1. The germline V gene encodes CDR1 MNHEY and CDR2 SMNVEV (reference sequence). CDR3 length equals 14 residues. Germline trimming cut 6 bases from V and 7 bases from J; bases unmatched to any gene: 4. CDR3 DNA: TGTGCCAGCAGGCGGGGACAGGGCAATTCACCCCTCCACTTT. It yields the protein CASRRGQGNSPLHF.

The chain recombines TRBV7-9 with TRBJ2-7, with D uncertain. The CDR3 is made up of 14 amino acids. Trimming took off 0 bases at V and 3 bases at J, with 9 bases between the two ends. Germline CDR1 is SEHNR and CDR2 is FQNEAQ (reference sequence). The DNA for the CDR3 is TGTGCCAGCAGCTTAGCGACGGGCCGCTACGAGCAGTACTTC. Protein product: CASSLATGRYEQYF.

This chain links TRBV19 with TRBJ1-1, with 8 bases identical to TRBD1. This CDR3 has 15 residues. Germline CDR1 LNHDA, CDR2 SQIVND (reference sequence). Germline trimming cut 5 bases from V and 7 bases from J; bases unmatched to any gene: 12. CDR3 region: CASSPLYRGGDEAFF. CDR3 DNA: TGTGCCAGTAGTCCCCTATACAGGGGGGGCGATGAAGCTTTCTTT.

This clonotype was counted a few times. The chain joins TRBV30 to TRBJ1-1; D not certain. In germline, CDR1 is GTSNPN, CDR2 SVGIG (reference sequence). This CDR3 contains 12 residues. The V end lost 4 bases, the J end lost 4 bases, and 10 bases lay between the germline ends. DNA for the CDR3: TGTGCCTGGAAGCAGACGGGCACTGAAGCTTTCTTT. It encodes CAWKQTGTEAFF.

This chain joins TRBV5-1 and TRBJ2-3, with 7 bases identical to TRBD2. CDR3 length equals 15 residues. V lost 5 bases, J lost 4 bases, and 10 bases stayed unmatched. Germline V CDR1 and CDR2: SGHRS, YFSETQ. The CDR3, as DNA: TGCGCCAGCAGTCGGGAGGAGGTGGTGGCAGATACGCAGTATTTT. Its protein is CASSREEVVADTQYF.

The rearrangement links TRBV23-1 to TRBJ2-7; tentative D call: TRBD1 (5 bases). TRBV23-1 has ORF status, its function being uncertain. CDR3 length: 16 amino acids. Deletions cut 0 bases from V and 0 bases from J, with 12 bases between. This chain's CDR3 is CASSQSIETVSYEQYF. DNA of the CDR3: TGCGCCAGCAGTCAATCGATTGAGACAGTCTCCTACGAGCAGTACTTC.

This chain links TRBV30 with TRBJ1-4; TRBD1 agrees at 10 bases. Germline lookup yields CDR1 GTSNPN and CDR2 SVGIG (reference sequence). V dropped 4 bases and J dropped 5; count of bases not matched to a gene: 10. The CDR3 is 16 amino acids. CDR3 sequence (DNA): TGTGCCTGGATCCCCCGGGACAGGGGTTACAATGAAAAACTGTTTTTT. Amino acid sequence: CAWIPRDRGYNEKLFF.

The genes are TRBV6-5 and TRBJ2-3; D ambiguous. Between the trimmed V and J ends, which lost 0 bases and 6 bases, there was a span of 7 bases. Germline V gene data show CDR1 as MNHEY and CDR2 as SVGAGI. The CDR3 covers 13 residues. CDR3 DNA sequence: TGTGCCAGCAGTTACTCCGCGCGGGATACGCAGTATTTT. Its translation is CASSYSARDTQYF.

The rearrangement joins TRBV30 to TRBJ2-7; 8 positions agree with TRBD1. Trimming at V came to 3 bases and at J to 3 bases, leaving 7 bases not matched to a gene. This CDR3 has 14 residues. The germline gives CDR1 GTSNPN, CDR2 SVGIG (reference sequence). The CDR3 coding sequence is TGTGCCTGGAGCGGAACCGACAGGGGCTACGAGCAGTACTTC. Translated, it gives CAWSGTDRGYEQYF. The variable domain in full, with the rest retrieved from reference TRBV30 and TRBJ2-7, is SQTIHQWPATLVQPVGSPLSLECTVEGTSNPNLYWYRQAAGRGLQLLFYSVGIGQISSEVPQNLSASRPQDRQFILSSKKLLLSDSGFYLCAWSGTDRGYEQYFGPGTRLTVT.

The J gene is TRBJ1-2, the V gene TRBV14; TRBD1 matches 7 bases. With 2 bases clipped from V and 4 bases from J, the junction kept 7 bases outside the gene matches. There are 15 residues in the CDR3. Germline V CDR1 and CDR2: SGHDN, FVKESK. The CDR3 DNA follows: TGTGCCAGCAGCCAATACGACAGGGAGGGCTATGGCTACACCTTC. Amino acid sequence: CASSQYDREGYGYTF.